These 11 T cell receptor beta chains originate from one sample sequenced in a study of blood T cell repertoires in COVID-19. The repertoire was sequenced with immunoSEQ multiplex PCR; TCRdb's copy has only in-frame clones and lacks some. Of more than 40,000 clones listed, 85% to 90% were seen once; the top ten hold about a tenth. Sequencing used peripheral blood. The receptors were gathered from a man aged 45-65 years with active COVID-19.

This chain connects TRBV6-2 or TRBV6-3 to TRBJ2-7; possible D gene TRBD1, 6 bases. Trimming removed 2 bases at V and 6 bases at J, with 23 bases between. Germline loops: CDR1 MNHEY, CDR2 SVGEGT. The CDR3 contains 17 residues. CDR3 sequence (DNA): TGTGCCAGCAGTTACGGACGGGGTGCCAGGGGTTCGGCCGAGCAGTACTTC. Translated: CASSYGRGARGSAEQYF.

There are a few counts of this clone. The chain joins TRBV19 to TRBJ2-1; TRBD2 matches 11 bases. CDR1 is LNHDA and CDR2 is SQIVND in the germline V gene (reference sequence). The junction had 5 bases not matched to a gene; V was cut back by 5 bases and J by 5 bases. The CDR3 has 15 amino acids. This CDR3 reads CASSSASGGNNEQFF. CDR3 nucleotide sequence: TGTGCCAGTAGTTCCGCTAGCGGGGGGAACAATGAGCAGTTCTTC.

The chain uses TRBV13 and TRBJ1-1; D is perhaps TRBD1 (5 bases). Germline values: CDR1 PRHDT, CDR2 FYEKMQ (reference sequence). V dropped 4 bases and J dropped 0 bases, with 6 bases sitting between them. The CDR3 is made up of 13 amino acids. CDR3 loop: CASSSTVNTEAFF. The CDR3 DNA sequence: TGTGCCAGCAGCTCGACAGTGAACACTGAAGCTTTCTTT.

The CDR3 bases are TGTGCCAGCCGACTAGCGGGGGGGAGCACAGATACGCAGTATTTT. It is translated as CASRLAGGSTDTQYF. The chain links TRBV10-3 to TRBJ2-3, with TRBD2 identical over 14 bases. The CDR3 extends over 15 amino acids. Trimming took 10 bases from V and 0 from J; bases not matched to a gene: 3. Germline CDR1 ENHRY, CDR2 SYGVKD.

The V and J genes are TRBV9 and TRBJ2-3; D gene uncertain. Germline V gene lookup returns CDR1 SGDLS and CDR2 YYNGEE. The CDR3 sequence is 13 residues long. Deletions cut 4 bases from V and 6 bases from J, with 12 bases between. The CDR3 here is CASSTHAGDTQYF. The CDR3 DNA reads as TGTGCCAGCAGCACCCATGCCGGTGATACGCAGTATTTT.

The gene calls are TRBV28 and TRBJ2-4; TRBD1 agrees at 9 bases. The CDR3 has 15 amino acids. CDR1 MDHEN and CDR2 SYDVKM come from the germline V gene. With 6 bases clipped from V and 8 bases from J, the junction kept 11 bases outside the gene matches. In nucleotides, the CDR3 is TGTGCCAGCAGCTCAAGGACAGGGGAAGGTGACATTCAGTACTTC. It translates to CASSSRTGEGDIQYF.

V gene TRBV5-5 combines with J gene TRBJ2-5; a possible D gene is TRBD1 (6 bases). Deletions cut 3 bases from V and 4 bases from J, with 13 bases between. The CDR3 consists of 14 residues. Germline V gives CDR1 SGHKS, CDR2 YYEKEE (reference sequence). The CDR3 spells CASSWAGAGETQYF. The CDR3, as DNA: TGTGCCAGCAGCTGGGCAGGGGCGGGAGAGACCCAGTACTTC.

The rearrangement uses TRBV6-2 or TRBV6-3 and TRBJ2-1; no firm D call. Per the germline V gene, CDR1 is MNHEY and CDR2 is SVGEGT. Trimming pared 3 bases from V and 6 bases from J, leaving 12 bases between. The CDR3 is made up of 14 amino acids. The chain's CDR3 is CASSYQAQGNEQFF. Written as DNA, the CDR3 is TGTGCCAGCAGTTATCAGGCCCAAGGCAATGAGCAGTTCTTC.

This chain uses TRBV5-5 with TRBJ1-2; 7 nucleotides line up with TRBD1. This CDR3 has 14 amino acids. Germline loops: CDR1 SGHKS, CDR2 YYEKEE (reference sequence). V shed 0 bases and J 4 bases; nucleotides not matched to a gene: 3. The CDR3, as DNA: TGTGCCAGCAGCTTGGTTCGACAGGGCTATGGCTACACCTTC. Residues: CASSLVRQGYGYTF. The whole variable domain, remainder taken from reference TRBV5-5 and TRBJ1-2, is DAGVTQSPTHLIKTRGQQVTLRCSPISGHKSVSWYQQVLGQGPQFIFQYYEKEERGRGNFPDRFSARQFPNYSSELNVNALLLGDSALYLCASSLVRQGYGYTFGSGTRLTVV.

The chain has TRBV5-1 and TRBJ2-7; D perhaps matches TRBD1 (8 bases). Germline V lookup: CDR1 SGHRS, CDR2 YFSETQ. The CDR3 runs 14 residues. Trimming left V 1 base short and J 7 bases short, with 15 bases between. The CDR3 protein is CASSLNRGGEEQYF. Written as DNA, the CDR3 is TGCGCCAGCAGCTTGAACAGGGGGGGAGAGGAGCAGTACTTC.

About this clone: The sample carries other DNA sequences with the same CDR3. This sequence joins TRBV5-1 and TRBJ2-7; 10 bases map to TRBD2. This CDR3 has 14 residues. V lost 4 bases, J lost 4 bases, and 5 bases stayed unmatched. Germline V gene data show CDR1 as SGHRS and CDR2 as YFSETQ. The CDR3: CASSAGLADYEQYF. DNA of the CDR3: TGCGCCAGCAGCGCCGGACTAGCGGATTACGAGCAGTACTTC.